This TCR beta chain was found in a study of neoadjuvant anti-PD-1 for oral cavity cancer. Time point: after neoadjuvant nivolumab, at surgical resection. The patients had HPV-negative, locally advanced oral cavity squamous cell carcinoma. PBMC libraries mostly used 400 to 550 ng of input genomic DNA, with six replicates per sample. Some clones are missing from TCRdb's copy, which holds only in-frame ones; the method was immunoSEQ multiplex PCR. The table includes about 14,000 clones, just under 75% detected once. CDR1 ENHRY and CDR2 SYGVKD come from the germline V gene. V gave up 7 bases and J gave up 5 bases; unmatched junction bases: 4. CDR3 size: 14 residues.

This rearrangement joins TRBV10-3 to TRBJ2-3, with TRBD2 identical over 12 bases. This clonotype originated in a person aged 40 to 85 with oral cavity squamous cell carcinoma. This specimen consisted of PBMCs, obtained after nivolumab (anti-PD-1) treatment. The CDR3 here is CAIMTSGSEDTQYF. The CDR3 nucleotides read TGTGCCATCATGACTAGCGGGAGTGAAGATACGCAGTATTTT.